This TCR beta chain was sequenced for a study of T-cell memory formation after mild COVID-19. This clonotype was observed many times. TCRdb called the 5' RACE reads again in MiXCR, with one record for every CDR3 protein. Among some 450,000 distinct CDR3 sequences listed, about a sixth were seen once. The CDR3 loop spans 14 amino acids. From germline, CDR1 is LGHDT and CDR2 YNNKEL (reference sequence). The ends were cut back, 4 bases at V and 6 bases at J, with 12 bases in the middle. The origin of this receptor is a man aged 18 to 30 who had mild COVID-19 (a few samples of this study predate the infection). Cell type and time point are not known. The sample taken for sequencing was PBMCs or a T cell subset sorted from them (not recorded which). The chain joins TRBV3-1 to TRBJ2-2; TRBD2 might be the D (5 bases). CDR3 in DNA: TGTGCCAGCAGCCCGAGGGTTCTCTCCGGGGAGCTGTTTTTT. It codes for CASSPRVLSGELFF.